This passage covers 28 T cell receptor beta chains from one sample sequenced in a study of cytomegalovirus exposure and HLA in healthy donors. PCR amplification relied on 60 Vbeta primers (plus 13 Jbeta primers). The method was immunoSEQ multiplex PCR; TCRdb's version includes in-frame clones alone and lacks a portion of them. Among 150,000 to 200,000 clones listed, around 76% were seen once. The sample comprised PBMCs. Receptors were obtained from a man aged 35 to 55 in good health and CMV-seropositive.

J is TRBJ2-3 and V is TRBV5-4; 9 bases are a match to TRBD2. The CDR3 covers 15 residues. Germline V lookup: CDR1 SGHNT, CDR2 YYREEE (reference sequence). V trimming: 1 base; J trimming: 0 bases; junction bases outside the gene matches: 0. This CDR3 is CASSLTSGSTDTQYF. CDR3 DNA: TGTGCCAGCAGCTTGACTAGCGGGAGCACAGATACGCAGTATTTT. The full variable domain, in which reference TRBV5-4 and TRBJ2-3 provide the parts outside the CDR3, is ETGVTQSPTHLIKTRGQQVTLRCSSQSGHNTVSWYQQALGQGPQFIFQYYREEENGRGNFPPRFSGLQFPNYSSELNVNALELDDSALYLCASSLTSGSTDTQYFGPGTRLTVL.

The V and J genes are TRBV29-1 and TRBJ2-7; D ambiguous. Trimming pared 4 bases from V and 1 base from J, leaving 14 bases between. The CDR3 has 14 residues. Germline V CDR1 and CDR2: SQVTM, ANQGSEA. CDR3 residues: CSVGVALGSYEQYF. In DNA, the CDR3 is TGCAGCGTTGGCGTCGCCCTCGGGTCCTACGAGCAGTACTTC.

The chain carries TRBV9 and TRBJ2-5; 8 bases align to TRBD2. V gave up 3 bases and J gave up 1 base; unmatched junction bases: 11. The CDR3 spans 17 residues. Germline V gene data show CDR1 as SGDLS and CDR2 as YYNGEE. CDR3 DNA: TGTGCCAGCAGCGGAGGCTTGGGCGGGGGGCCCCAAGAGACCCAGTACTTC. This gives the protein CASSGGLGGGPQETQYF. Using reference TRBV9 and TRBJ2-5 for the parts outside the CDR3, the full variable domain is DSGVTQTPKHLITATGQRVTLRCSPRSGDLSVYWYQQSLDQGLQFLIQYYNGEERAKGNILERFSAQQFPDLHSELNLSSLELGDSALYFCASSGGLGGGPQETQYFGPGTRLLVL.

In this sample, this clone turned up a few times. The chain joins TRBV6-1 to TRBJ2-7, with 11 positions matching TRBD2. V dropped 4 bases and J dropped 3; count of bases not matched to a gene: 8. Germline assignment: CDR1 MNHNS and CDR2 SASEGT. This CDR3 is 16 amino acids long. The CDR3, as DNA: TGTGCCAGCAGTGCCCGCCGGGGGACTAGCGGCTACGAGCAGTACTTC. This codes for CASSARRGTSGYEQYF.

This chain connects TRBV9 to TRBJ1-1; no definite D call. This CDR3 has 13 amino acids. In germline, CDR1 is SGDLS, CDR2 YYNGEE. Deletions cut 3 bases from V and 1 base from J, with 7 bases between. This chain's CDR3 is CASSGYSNTEAFF. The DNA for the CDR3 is TGTGCCAGCAGCGGTTATTCGAACACTGAAGCTTTCTTT.

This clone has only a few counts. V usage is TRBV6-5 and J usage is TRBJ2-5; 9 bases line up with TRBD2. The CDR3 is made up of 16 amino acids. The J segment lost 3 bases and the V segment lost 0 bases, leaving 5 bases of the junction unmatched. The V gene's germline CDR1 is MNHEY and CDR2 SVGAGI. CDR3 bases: TGTGCCAGCAGTTACTCGGTGGGGACTAGCAAAGAGACCCAGTACTTC. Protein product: CASSYSVGTSKETQYF.

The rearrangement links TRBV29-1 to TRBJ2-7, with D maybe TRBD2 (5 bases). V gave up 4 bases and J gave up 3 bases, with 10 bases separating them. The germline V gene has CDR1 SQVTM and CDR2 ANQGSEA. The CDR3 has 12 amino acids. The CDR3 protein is CSVVTGLYEQYF. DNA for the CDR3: TGCAGCGTTGTGACCGGACTCTACGAGCAGTACTTC.

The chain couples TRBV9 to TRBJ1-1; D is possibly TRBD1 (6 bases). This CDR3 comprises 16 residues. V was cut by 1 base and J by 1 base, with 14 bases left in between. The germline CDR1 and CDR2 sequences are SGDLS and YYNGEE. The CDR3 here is CASSVRAGAPNTEAFF. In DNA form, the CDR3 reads TGTGCCAGCAGCGTAAGGGCAGGGGCCCCGAACACTGAAGCTTTCTTT.

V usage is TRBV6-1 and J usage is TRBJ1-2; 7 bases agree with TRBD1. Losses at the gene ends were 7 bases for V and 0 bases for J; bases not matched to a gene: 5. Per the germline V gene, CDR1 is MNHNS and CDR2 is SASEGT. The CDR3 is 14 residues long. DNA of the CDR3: TGTGCCAGCATAAGGGACAGAGCTAACTATGGCTACACCTTC. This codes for CASIRDRANYGYTF.

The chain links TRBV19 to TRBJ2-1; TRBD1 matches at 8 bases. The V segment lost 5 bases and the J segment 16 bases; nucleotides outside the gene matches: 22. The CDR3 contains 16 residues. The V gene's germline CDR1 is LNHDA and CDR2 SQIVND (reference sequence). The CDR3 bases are TGTGCCAGTAGTCCTCGGACAGGGCTTTCGGTGGGGACCGATTTCTTC. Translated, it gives CASSPRTGLSVGTDFF.

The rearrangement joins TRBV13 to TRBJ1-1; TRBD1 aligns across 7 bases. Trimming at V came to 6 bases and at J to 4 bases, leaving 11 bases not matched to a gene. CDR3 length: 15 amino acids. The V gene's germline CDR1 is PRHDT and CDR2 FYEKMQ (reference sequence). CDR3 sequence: CASRHYRGDSTEAFF. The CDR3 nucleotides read TGTGCCAGCAGACACTACAGGGGAGATAGCACTGAAGCTTTCTTT.

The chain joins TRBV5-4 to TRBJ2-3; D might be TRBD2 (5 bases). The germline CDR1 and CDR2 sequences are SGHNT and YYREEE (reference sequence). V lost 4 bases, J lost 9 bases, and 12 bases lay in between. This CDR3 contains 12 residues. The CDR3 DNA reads TGTGCCAGCAGCATAGCTAGCAGGACGCAGTATTTT. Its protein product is CASSIASRTQYF.

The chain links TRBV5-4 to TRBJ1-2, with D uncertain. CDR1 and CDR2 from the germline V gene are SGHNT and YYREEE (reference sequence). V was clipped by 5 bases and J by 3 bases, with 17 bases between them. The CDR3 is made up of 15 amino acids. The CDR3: CASSPEGGWDYGYTF. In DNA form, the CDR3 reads TGTGCCAGCAGTCCCGAAGGAGGGTGGGACTATGGCTACACCTTC.

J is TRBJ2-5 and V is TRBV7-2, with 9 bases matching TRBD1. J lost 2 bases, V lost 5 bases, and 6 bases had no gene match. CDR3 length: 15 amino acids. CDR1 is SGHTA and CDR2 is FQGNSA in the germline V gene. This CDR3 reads CASSVLDRGQETQYF. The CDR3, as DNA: TGTGCCAGCAGCGTACTGGACAGGGGACAAGAGACCCAGTACTTC. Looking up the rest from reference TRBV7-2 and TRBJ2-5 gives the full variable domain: GAGVSQSPSNKVTEKGKDVELRCDPISGHTALYWYRQSLGQGLEFLIYFQGNSAPDKSGLPSDRFSAERTGGSVSTLTIQRTQQEDSAVYLCASSVLDRGQETQYFGPGTRLLVL.

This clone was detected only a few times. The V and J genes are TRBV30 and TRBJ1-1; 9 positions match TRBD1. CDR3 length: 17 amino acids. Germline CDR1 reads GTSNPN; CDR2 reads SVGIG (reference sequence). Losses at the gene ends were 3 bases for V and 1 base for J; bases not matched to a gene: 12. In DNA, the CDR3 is TGTGCCTGGAGCCGGGACAGGGTAAGGGAACCGAACACTGAAGCTTTCTTT. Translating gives CAWSRDRVREPNTEAFF.

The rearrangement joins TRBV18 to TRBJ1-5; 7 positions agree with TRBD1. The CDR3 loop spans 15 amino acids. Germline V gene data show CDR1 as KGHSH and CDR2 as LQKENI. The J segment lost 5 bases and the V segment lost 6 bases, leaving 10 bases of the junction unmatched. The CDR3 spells CASSLHRGGDQPQHF. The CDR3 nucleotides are TGTGCCAGCTCCCTCCACAGGGGAGGAGATCAGCCCCAGCATTTT. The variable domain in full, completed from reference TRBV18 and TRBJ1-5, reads NAGVMQNPRHLVRRRGQEARLRCSPMKGHSHVYWYRQLPEEGLKFMVYLQKENIIDESGMPKERFSAEFPKEGPSILRIQQVVRGDSAAYFCASSLHRGGDQPQHFGDGTRLSIL.

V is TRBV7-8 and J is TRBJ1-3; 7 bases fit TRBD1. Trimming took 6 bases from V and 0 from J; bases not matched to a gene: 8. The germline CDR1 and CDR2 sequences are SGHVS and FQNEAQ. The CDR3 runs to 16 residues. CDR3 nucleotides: TGTGCCAGCAGTTCTATCGGACAGGACTCTGGAAACACCATATATTTT. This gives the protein CASSSIGQDSGNTIYF.

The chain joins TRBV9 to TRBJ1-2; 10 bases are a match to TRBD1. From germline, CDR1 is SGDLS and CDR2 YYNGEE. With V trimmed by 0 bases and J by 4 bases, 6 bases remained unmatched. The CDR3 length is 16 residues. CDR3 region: CASSVALRTGGYGYTF. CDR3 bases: TGTGCCAGCAGCGTAGCCCTCAGGACAGGGGGCTATGGCTACACCTTC.

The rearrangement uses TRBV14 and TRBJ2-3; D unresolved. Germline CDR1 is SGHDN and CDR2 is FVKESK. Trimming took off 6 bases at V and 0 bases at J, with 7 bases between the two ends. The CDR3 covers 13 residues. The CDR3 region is CASSVRSTDTQYF. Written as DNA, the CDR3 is TGTGCCAGCAGTGTCAGGAGCACAGATACGCAGTATTTT.

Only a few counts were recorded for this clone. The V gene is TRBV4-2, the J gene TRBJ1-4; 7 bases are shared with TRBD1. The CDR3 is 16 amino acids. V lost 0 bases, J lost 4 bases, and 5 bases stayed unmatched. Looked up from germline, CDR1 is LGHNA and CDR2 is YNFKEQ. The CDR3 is CASSQEGQFLNEKLFF. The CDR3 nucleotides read TGTGCCAGCAGCCAAGAGGGACAGTTCCTTAATGAAAAACTGTTTTTT.

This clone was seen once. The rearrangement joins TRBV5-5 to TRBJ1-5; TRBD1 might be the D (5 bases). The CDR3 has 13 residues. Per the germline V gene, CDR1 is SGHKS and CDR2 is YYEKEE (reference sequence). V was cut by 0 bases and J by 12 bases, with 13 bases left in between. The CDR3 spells CASSLASGMDQHF. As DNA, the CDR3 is TGTGCCAGCAGCTTGGCCTCAGGGATGGACCAGCATTTT.

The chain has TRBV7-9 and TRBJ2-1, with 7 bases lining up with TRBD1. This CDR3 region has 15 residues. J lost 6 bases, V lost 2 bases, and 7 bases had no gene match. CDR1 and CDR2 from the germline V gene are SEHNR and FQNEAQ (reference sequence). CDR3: CASSLFQTGSNEQFF. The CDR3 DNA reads TGTGCCAGCAGCTTATTTCAGACAGGGTCCAATGAGCAGTTCTTC.

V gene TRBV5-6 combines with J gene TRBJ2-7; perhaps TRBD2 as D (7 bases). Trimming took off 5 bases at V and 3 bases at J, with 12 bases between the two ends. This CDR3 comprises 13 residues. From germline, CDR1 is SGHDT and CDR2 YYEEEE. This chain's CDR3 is CASRMGGGYEQYF. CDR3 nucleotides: TGTGCCAGCAGGATGGGAGGGGGCTACGAGCAGTACTTC.

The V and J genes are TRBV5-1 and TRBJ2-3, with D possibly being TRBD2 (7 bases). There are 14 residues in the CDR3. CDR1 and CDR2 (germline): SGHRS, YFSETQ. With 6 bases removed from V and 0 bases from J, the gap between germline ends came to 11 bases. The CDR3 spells CASIGGTSTDTQYF. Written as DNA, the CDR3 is TGCGCCAGCATCGGGGGGACAAGCACAGATACGCAGTATTTT. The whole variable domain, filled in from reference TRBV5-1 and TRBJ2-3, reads KAGVTQTPRYLIKTRGQQVTLSCSPISGHRSVSWYQQTPGQGLQFLFEYFSETQRNKGNFPGRFSGRQFSNSRSEMNVSTLELGDSALYLCASIGGTSTDTQYFGPGTRLTVL.

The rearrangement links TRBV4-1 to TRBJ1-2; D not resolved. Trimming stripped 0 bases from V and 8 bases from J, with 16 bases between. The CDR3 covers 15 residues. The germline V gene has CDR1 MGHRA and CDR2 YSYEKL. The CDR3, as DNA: TGCGCCAGCAGCCAAGATGCGCAGCTAACGGGGGGCTACACCTTC. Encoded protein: CASSQDAQLTGGYTF.

CDR3 residues: CASSTLYTEAFF. The CDR3 DNA reads as TGTGCCAGCAGCACTTTGTACACTGAAGCTTTCTTT. This chain joins TRBV7-2 and TRBJ1-1; D gene ambiguous. Per the germline V gene, CDR1 is SGHTA and CDR2 is FQGNSA. The CDR3 contains 12 residues. V gave up 5 bases and J gave up 3 bases, with 7 bases separating them.

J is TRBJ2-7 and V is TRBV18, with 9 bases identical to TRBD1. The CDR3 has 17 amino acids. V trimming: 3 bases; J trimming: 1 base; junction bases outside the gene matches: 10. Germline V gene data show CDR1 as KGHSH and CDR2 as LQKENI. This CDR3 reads CASSPLETGTGSYEQYF. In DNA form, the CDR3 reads TGTGCCAGCTCACCCCTAGAGACCGGGACAGGGTCCTACGAGCAGTACTTC.

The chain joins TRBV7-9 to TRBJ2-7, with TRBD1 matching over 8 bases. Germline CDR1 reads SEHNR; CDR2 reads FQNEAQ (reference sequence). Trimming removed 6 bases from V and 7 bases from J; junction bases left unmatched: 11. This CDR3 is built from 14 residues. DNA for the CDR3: TGTGCCAGCAGGGGGACAGGCGGAGTCGGGGAGCAGTACTTC. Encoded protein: CASRGTGGVGEQYF.